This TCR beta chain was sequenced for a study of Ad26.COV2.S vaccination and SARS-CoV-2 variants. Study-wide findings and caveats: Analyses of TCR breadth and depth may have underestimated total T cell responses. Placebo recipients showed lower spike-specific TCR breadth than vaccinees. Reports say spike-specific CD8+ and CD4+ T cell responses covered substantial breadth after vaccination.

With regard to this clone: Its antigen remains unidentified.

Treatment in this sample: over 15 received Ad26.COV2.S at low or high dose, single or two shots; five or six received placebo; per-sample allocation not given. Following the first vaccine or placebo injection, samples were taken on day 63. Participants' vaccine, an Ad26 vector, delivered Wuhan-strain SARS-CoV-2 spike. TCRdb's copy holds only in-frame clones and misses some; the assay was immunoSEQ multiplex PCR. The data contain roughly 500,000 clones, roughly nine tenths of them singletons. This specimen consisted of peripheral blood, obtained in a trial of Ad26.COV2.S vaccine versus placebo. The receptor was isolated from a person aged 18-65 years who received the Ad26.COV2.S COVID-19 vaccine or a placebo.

The CDR3 bases are TGTGCCAGCAGTGAGTCCCCGAGTCGTCGAGAGACCCAGTACTTC. Translating it yields CASSESPSRRETQYF. The genes are TRBV2 and TRBJ2-5; D is ambiguous. The germline V gene has CDR1 SNHLY and CDR2 FYNNEI. The CDR3 sequence is 15 residues long. Trimming stripped 3 bases from V and 4 bases from J, with 15 bases between. Combining the CDR3 with reference TRBV2 and TRBJ2-5 gives the whole variable domain EPEVTQTPSHQVTQMGQEVILRCVPISNHLYFYWYRQILGQKVEFLVSFYNNEISEKSEIFDDQFSVERPDGSNFTLKIRSTKLEDSAMYFCASSESPSRRETQYFGPGTRLLVL.